These T cell receptor beta chains were read from a single sample in a study of beta chain features in type 1 diabetes. Sequencing used immunoSEQ multiplex PCR; TCRdb keeps in-frame clones, though not all of them. The sample records approximately 280,000 clones, over 12% being singletons. The sequenced sample consisted of naive CD4+ T cells from blood. The receptors come from a man younger than 35 with type 1 diabetes. Both conserved end residues are part of each CDR3. The D gene is left open where the match is weak. The listing skips clone size in some rows; elsewhere it reads once, few, many or a size class.

j_gene | abundance | d_gene | v_gene | CDR3nt | CDR3aa
TRBJ2-1 | - | TRBD2 | TRBV28 | TGTGCCAGCAGTTTAGTAAGCGGGGGGGCCTACAATGAGCAGTTCTTC | CASSLVSGGAYNEQFF
TRBJ2-5 | - | - | TRBV25-1 | TGTGCCAGAATCCGGGTCCCACTATGGGAGCAGTACTTC | CARIRVPLWEQYF
TRBJ1-2 | few | - | TRBV6-1 | TGTGCCAGCAGTGGACATCACACCGAATATTGGGAGGGCCATGGCTACACCTTC | CASSGHHTEYWEGHGYTF
TRBJ1-1 | few | TRBD1 | TRBV27 | TGTGCCAGCAGTCCGGGACAGGTGAACACTGAAGCTTTCTTT | CASSPGQVNTEAFF
TRBJ1-5 | - | - | TRBV7-2 | TGTGCCAGCAGCTTCGACAGATATAGCAATCAGCCCCAGCATTTT | CASSFDRYSNQPQHF
TRBJ2-7 | - | TRBD2 | TRBV28 | TGTGCCAGCAGTTTCGGGACTAGTCCCTCTCGCGAGCAGTACTTC | CASSFGTSPSREQYF
TRBJ2-7 | few | TRBD1 | TRBV7-9 | TGTGCCAGCACCGACAGGGGCTCCTACGAGCAGTACTTC | CASTDRGSYEQYF
TRBJ2-1 | few | - | TRBV9 | TGTGCCAGCAGCCCCCGCTCAGGGGCGCCCAATGAGCAGTTCTTC | CASSPRSGAPNEQFF
TRBJ2-5 | - | - | TRBV6-6 | TGTGCCAGCAGTTATAAGGGGCCGATCCGGGAGACCCAGTACTTC | CASSYKGPIRETQYF
TRBJ1-2 | - | TRBD1 | TRBV15 | TGTGCCACCAGCCGTGAAGGAGACAGGGGCTATGGCTACACCTTC | CATSREGDRGYGYTF
TRBJ2-1 | - | - | TRBV5-1 | TGCGCCAGCAGCTTGAGTACTAGCACTGAGCAGTTCTTC | CASSLSTSTEQFF
TRBJ2-3 | - | - | TRBV9 | TGTGCCAGCAGCGTAGAACTAGGACAGAGACGAAATACGCAGTATTTT | CASSVELGQRRNTQYF
TRBJ2-7 | few | - | TRBV7-2 | TGTGCCAGCAGCTTAGCGGTCCCGGCTAGCGAACTGGGCCTCGAGCAGTACTTC | CASSLAVPASELGLEQYF
TRBJ2-1 | few | TRBD2 | TRBV5-4 | TGTGCCAGCGGACGGAAAACTAGCGGGTTTACGGATGAGCAGTTCTTC | CASGRKTSGFTDEQFF
TRBJ2-5 | - | - | TRBV4-2 | TGTGCCAGCAGCTTGGTGGGGCTCCAAGAGACCCAGTACTTC | CASSLVGLQETQYF
TRBJ2-1 | few | TRBD2 | TRBV5-1 | TGCGCCAGCGGTATTCTAGCGGGAGTCCTCAATGAGCAGTTCTTC | CASGILAGVLNEQFF
TRBJ1-2 | - | - | TRBV4-3 | TGCGCCAGCAGCCAAGATCCGGTCTATGGCTACACCTTC | CASSQDPVYGYTF
TRBJ2-7 | - | TRBD1 | TRBV27 | TGTGCCAGCAGTTCCCAGGGGGTTATCTACGAGCAGTACTTC | CASSSQGVIYEQYF
TRBJ2-1 | - | - | TRBV19 | TGTGCCAGTAGAGCCCCGGTAGTGGATGAGCAGTTCTTC | CASRAPVVDEQFF
TRBJ2-1 | few | - | TRBV19 | TGTGCCAGTACCGCCCCCCAAGCAACCCTCTGGAATGAGCAGTTCTTC | CASTAPQATLWNEQFF
TRBJ2-7 | few | TRBD1 | TRBV28 | TGTGCCAGCAGTTTAACCGGGACAGGCTCCTACGAGCAGTACTTC | CASSLTGTGSYEQYF
TRBJ2-6 | few | - | TRBV7-2 | TGTGCCAGCAGCCTGCATTACGGGTCTGGGGCCAACGTCCTGACTTTC | CASSLHYGSGANVLTF
TRBJ2-5 | - | TRBD1 | TRBV5-1 | TGCGCCAGCCGGACAGGGGGGTCCGAGACCCAGTACTTC | CASRTGGSETQYF
TRBJ2-7 | - | - | TRBV18 | TGTGCCAGCTCAGGGCAGGGCACCTCCTACGAGCAGTACTTC | CASSGQGTSYEQYF
TRBJ2-2 | few | - | TRBV7-9 | TGTGCCAGCAGCCACGGCCGGGGCACCGGGGAGCTGTTTTTT | CASSHGRGTGELFF
TRBJ2-1 | few | TRBD1 | TRBV18 | TGTGCCAGCTCACCACCGGGACAGGTACACAATGAGCAGTTCTTC | CASSPPGQVHNEQFF
TRBJ2-7 | once | - | TRBV18 | TGTGCCAGCTCACCATCCTCCCCGGGAGCCTACGAGCAGTACTTC | CASSPSSPGAYEQYF
TRBJ1-2 | - | TRBD1 | TRBV14 | TGTGCCAGCAGCCCTAAGAGGGACAGAGCTAACTATGGCTACACCTTC | CASSPKRDRANYGYTF
TRBJ1-1 | few | - | TRBV14 | TGTGCCAGCAGCAAGTACGGCAGGTTGAACACTGAAGCTTTCTTT | CASSKYGRLNTEAFF
TRBJ2-3 | - | TRBD1 | TRBV6-1 | TGTGCCAGCAGTGCCCGACCGGACAGGGGGATAGATACGCAGTATTTT | CASSARPDRGIDTQYF
TRBJ1-6 | - | TRBD1 | TRBV5-1 | TGCGCCAGCAGCTTGGGGACAGGGCCTTCACCCCTCCACTTT | CASSLGTGPSPLHF